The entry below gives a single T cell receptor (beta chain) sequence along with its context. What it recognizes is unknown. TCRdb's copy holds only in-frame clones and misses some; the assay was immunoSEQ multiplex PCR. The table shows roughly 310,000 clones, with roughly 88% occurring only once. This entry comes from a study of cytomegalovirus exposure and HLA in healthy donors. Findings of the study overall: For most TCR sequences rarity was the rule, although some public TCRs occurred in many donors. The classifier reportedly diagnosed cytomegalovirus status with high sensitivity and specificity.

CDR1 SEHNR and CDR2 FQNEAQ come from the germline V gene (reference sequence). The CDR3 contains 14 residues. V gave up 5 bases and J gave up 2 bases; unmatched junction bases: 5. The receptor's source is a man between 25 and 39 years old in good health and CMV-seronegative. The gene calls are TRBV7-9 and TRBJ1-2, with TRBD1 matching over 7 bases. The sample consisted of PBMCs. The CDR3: CASSPGTENYGYTF. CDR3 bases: TGTGCCAGCAGCCCCGGGACAGAGAACTATGGCTACACCTTC.